This T cell receptor beta chain was sequenced in a study of blood T cell repertoires in COVID-19. Study information: COVID-19 samples, acute and convalescent, were from the United States, Italy and Spain. The analysed material was cDNA or gDNA that came from T cells, B-cell-depleted T cells, or PBMCs.

Patients in Seattle were enrolled during active infection, then followed longitudinally. Per the authors' pipeline: Estimation of nucleated cell counts relied on the amplification of reference gene primers. Assay used: immunoSEQ multiplex PCR; TCRdb lists only in-frame clones, some missing. Clone size and V and J calls were adopted from that table, with D and trimming inferred from the DNA. Seen here are 200,000 to 250,000 clones, nearly 95% observed once, and the top ten hold roughly 0.8%. The sequenced sample consisted of peripheral blood. This TCR derives from a man in his thirties or forties with COVID-19, enrolled during active disease.

CDR3 nucleotide sequence: TGTGCCAGCAGCCTGAACCCCGGGGGGGCCACAGATACGCAGTATTTT. It codes for CASSLNPGGATDTQYF. The chain recombines TRBV27 with TRBJ2-3, with 8 bases aligning to TRBD2. Germline V gene data show CDR1 as MNHEY and CDR2 as SMNVEV (reference sequence). The CDR3 length is 16 residues. With V trimmed by 6 bases and J by 2 bases, 10 bases remained unmatched.